This T cell receptor beta chain emerged from a study of T cell responses to AZD1222 COVID-19 vaccine. The germline CDR1 and CDR2 sequences are MNHEY and SMNVEV (reference sequence). Between the trimmed V and J ends, which lost 2 bases and 10 bases, there was a span of 17 bases. The CDR3 has 15 amino acids. This table comes from immunoSEQ multiplex PCR, and its TCRdb copy is limited to in-frame clones, with some not included. The repertoire has 100,000 or so clones, over 80% of them found once; the top ten carry 5%. The chain combines TRBV27 with TRBJ1-4; tentatively, D is TRBD1 (5 bases). Sample: peripheral blood, taken on day 0 of AZD1222 vaccination. The origin of this receptor is an adult in good health. The CDR3 DNA follows: TGTGCCAGCAGTTTAAGGGGCAAAACAAGGGGAAAACTGTTTTTT. Protein product: CASSLRGKTRGKLFF. The whole variable domain, filled in from reference TRBV27 and TRBJ1-4, reads EAQVTQNPRYLITVTGKKLTVTCSQNMNHEYMSWYRQDPGLGLRQIYYSMNVEVTDKGDVPEGYKVSRKEKRNFPLILESPSPNQTSLYFCASSLRGKTRGKLFFGSGTQLSVL.